One sample yielded the 18 T cell receptor beta chains listed below, sequenced in a study of siplizumab effects on memory and regulatory T cells. TCRdb's table, derived via immunoSEQ multiplex PCR, lists solely in-frame clones and lacks some. The table lists about 91,000 clones, under 95% of them singletons, with 5.5% to 7.5% in the top ten. Sequenced: CD8+ T cells sorted from blood. These receptors were taken from a human donor in good health.

The chain uses TRBV7-6 and TRBJ2-1, with TRBD2 matching 8 bases. The CDR3 contains 16 residues. V dropped 3 bases and J dropped 3; count of bases not matched to a gene: 7. In germline, CDR1 is SGHVS, CDR2 FNYEAQ. CDR3 sequence (DNA): TGTGCCAGCAGCTTCGGACAGCGGGAGTACTACAATGAGCAGTTCTTC. Protein: CASSFGQREYYNEQFF.

The rearrangement joins TRBV4-1 to TRBJ2-5; 7 nucleotides agree with TRBD1. Germline V gives CDR1 MGHRA, CDR2 YSYEKL. Trimming at V came to 0 bases and at J to 6 bases, leaving 4 bases not matched to a gene. The CDR3 length is 14 residues. The CDR3 DNA reads as TGCGCCAGCAGCCAAGATGACAGGGCGAAGACCCAGTACTTC. As protein: CASSQDDRAKTQYF.

The genes are TRBV15 and TRBJ1-5, with TRBD1 as a possible D gene (5 bases). V lost 1 base and J 3 bases, leaving 10 bases between the germline ends. This CDR3 region has 15 residues. Germline V lookup: CDR1 LNHNV, CDR2 YYDKDF (reference sequence). CDR3 protein: CATSRGVTANQPQHF. Written as DNA, the CDR3 is TGTGCCACCAGCAGAGGGGTGACAGCCAATCAGCCCCAGCATTTT.

The rearrangement links TRBV18 to TRBJ2-7; 8 bases align to TRBD1. Trimming at V came to 3 bases and at J to 2 bases, leaving 3 bases not matched to a gene. Germline CDR1 and CDR2: KGHSH and LQKENI. The CDR3 covers 14 residues. Here the CDR3 reads CASSPDRDTYEQYF. For the CDR3, the DNA is TGTGCCAGCTCACCGGACAGGGATACCTACGAGCAGTACTTC.

V is TRBV19 and J is TRBJ1-1, with unresolved D. This CDR3 spans 15 amino acids. Germline loops: CDR1 LNHDA, CDR2 SQIVND (reference sequence). V was trimmed by 3 bases and J by 2 bases, leaving 13 bases between them. CDR3 nucleotide sequence: TGTGCCAGTAGTATTAAGGGTTGGGGAAACACTGAAGCTTTCTTT. Its protein is CASSIKGWGNTEAFF.

The chain combines TRBV11-2 with TRBJ2-7, with D possibly matching TRBD2 (6 bases). The CDR3 loop spans 18 amino acids. V was cut by 1 base and J by 0 bases, with 19 bases left in between. CDR1 is SGHAT, CDR2 FQNNGV, per germline. Written as DNA, the CDR3 is TGTGCCAGCAGCTTAGGATACACCGGGGAGGACATCTCCTACGAGCAGTACTTC. It translates to CASSLGYTGEDISYEQYF.

This rearrangement joins TRBV9 to TRBJ2-5, with TRBD2 as a possible D gene (5 bases). The CDR3 extends over 14 amino acids. Deletions cut 0 bases from V and 1 base from J, with 7 bases between. Germline loops: CDR1 SGDLS, CDR2 YYNGEE. In DNA form, the CDR3 reads TGTGCCAGCAGCGTAGCTAGCAGCCAAGAGACCCAGTACTTC. Translating it yields CASSVASSQETQYF.

This chain uses TRBV4-1 with TRBJ2-7, with D perhaps being TRBD1 or TRBD2 (6 bases each). CDR1 MGHRA and CDR2 YSYEKL come from the germline V gene. The CDR3 covers 15 residues. V shed 0 bases and J shed 4 bases, with 13 bases lying between them. The CDR3 loop is CASSQEGGIGYEQYF. The CDR3 bases are TGCGCCAGCAGCCAAGAAGGGGGGATCGGGTACGAGCAGTACTTC.

J is TRBJ1-5 and V is TRBV30; no firm D call. The V gene lost 0 bases and the J gene lost 4 bases, with 7 bases spanning the gap. CDR1 and CDR2 from the germline V gene are GTSNPN and SVGIG (reference sequence). The CDR3 runs to 13 residues. The CDR3 nucleotides are TGTGCCTGGAGTGTGAACATTAATCAGCCCCAGCATTTT. It translates to CAWSVNINQPQHF.

CDR3 in DNA: TGTGCCAGCAGTGAACGATTACTAGCGGGGGACAACGCTTTCAACGAGCAGTACTTC. The encoded protein is CASSERLLAGDNAFNEQYF. The chain has TRBV6-1 and TRBJ2-7; 11 bases agree with TRBD2. Germline V gene data show CDR1 as MNHNS and CDR2 as SASEGT. The CDR3 covers 19 residues. The V segment lost 2 bases and the J segment 5 bases; nucleotides outside the gene matches: 17.

The J gene is TRBJ2-3, the V gene TRBV7-9; 11 nucleotides match TRBD2. This CDR3 region has 14 residues. Trimming cost V 5 bases and J 4 bases; bases outside gene matches: 2. Germline-derived CDR1 and CDR2 are SEHNR and FQNEAQ (reference sequence). The CDR3 sequence: CASSPSGRPDTQYF. DNA for the CDR3: TGTGCCAGCAGCCCTAGCGGGAGGCCAGATACGCAGTATTTT.

The rearrangement joins TRBV6-5 to TRBJ2-7, with 9 positions matching TRBD1. The trim removed 0 bases at V and 3 bases at J, leaving 6 bases unmatched. This CDR3 has 16 residues. Germline values: CDR1 MNHEY, CDR2 SVGAGI. CDR3 sequence reads: CASSYSNRGPIYEQYF. The CDR3 nucleotides read TGTGCCAGCAGTTACTCGAACAGGGGGCCTATCTACGAGCAGTACTTC.

V gene TRBV7-9 combines with J gene TRBJ2-5; 8 nucleotides agree with TRBD2. V shed 4 bases, J shed 3 bases, and the junction held 16 bases outside the gene matches. Germline-derived CDR1 and CDR2 are SEHNR and FQNEAQ (reference sequence). The CDR3 has 18 amino acids. Written as DNA, the CDR3 is TGTGCCAGCAGCTCAATGCAAGCGGGAGAGGGGGGCAAAGAGACCCAGTACTTC. Amino acid sequence: CASSSMQAGEGGKETQYF.

In DNA, the CDR3 is TGCGCCAGCAGCTTGGAGGGGGAGGTGGCTGAAGCTTTCTTT. Translating it yields CASSLEGEVAEAFF. The J gene is TRBJ1-1, the V gene TRBV5-1, with D perhaps TRBD1 (6 bases). In germline, CDR1 is SGHRS, CDR2 YFSETQ. The CDR3 is 14 amino acids. Between the trimmed V and J ends, which lost 0 bases and 6 bases, there was a span of 12 bases.

This clone has a handful of counts. V and J are TRBV6-5 and TRBJ1-1; D possibly corresponds to TRBD1 (5 bases). V was pared by 6 bases and J by 1 base, with 12 bases between. The length of the CDR3 is 14 residues. Germline assignment: CDR1 MNHEY and CDR2 SVGAGI. The CDR3 here is CASRLGGTNTEAFF. CDR3 in DNA: TGTGCCAGCAGATTGGGGGGGACGAACACTGAAGCTTTCTTT.

This rearrangement joins TRBV28 to TRBJ2-7; no clear D. The CDR3 covers 13 residues. The V end lost 7 bases, the J end lost 2 bases, and 12 bases lay between the germline ends. Germline CDR1 reads MDHEN; CDR2 reads SYDVKM. CDR3 loop: CASTAPGPYEQYF. The CDR3 DNA reads as TGTGCCAGCACCGCCCCGGGCCCCTACGAGCAGTACTTC.

The CDR3 region has the DNA TGTGCCAGCAGTGACCTGGGGGGGCGAGGTGAGCAGTTCTTC. This translates into CASSDLGGRGEQFF. This rearrangement joins TRBV7-6 to TRBJ2-1; tentatively, D is TRBD2 (7 bases). Germline CDR1 SGHVS, CDR2 FNYEAQ. The V gene lost 6 bases and the J gene lost 9 bases, with 18 bases spanning the gap. The CDR3 contains 14 residues.

The V and J genes are TRBV29-1 and TRBJ2-6; perhaps TRBD1 as D (6 bases). V shed 2 bases and J shed 0 bases, with 14 bases lying between them. Germline-derived CDR1 and CDR2 are SQVTM and ANQGSEA. The CDR3 is made up of 17 amino acids. The CDR3 reads CSVEYGQSPSGANVLTF. Written as DNA, the CDR3 is TGCAGCGTTGAATATGGACAGTCCCCCTCTGGGGCCAACGTCCTGACTTTC. The full variable domain, with the rest looked up from reference TRBV29-1 and TRBJ2-6, is SAVISQKPSRDICQRGTSLTIQCQVDSQVTMMFWYRQQPGQSLTLIATANQGSEATYESGFVIDKFPISRPNLTFSTLTVSNMSPEDSSIYLCSVEYGQSPSGANVLTFGAGSRLTVL.